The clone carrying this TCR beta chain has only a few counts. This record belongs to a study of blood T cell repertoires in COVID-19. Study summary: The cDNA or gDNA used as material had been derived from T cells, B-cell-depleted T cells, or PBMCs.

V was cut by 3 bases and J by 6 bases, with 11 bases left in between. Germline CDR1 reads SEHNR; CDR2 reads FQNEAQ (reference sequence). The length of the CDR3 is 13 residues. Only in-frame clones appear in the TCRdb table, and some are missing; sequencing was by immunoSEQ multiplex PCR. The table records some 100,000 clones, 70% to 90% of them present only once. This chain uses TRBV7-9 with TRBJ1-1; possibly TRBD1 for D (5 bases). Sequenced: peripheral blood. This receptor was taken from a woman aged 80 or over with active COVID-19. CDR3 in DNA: TGTGCCAGCAGCTTCAAGGAGGGGTCTGAAGCTTTCTTT. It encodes CASSFKEGSEAFF.